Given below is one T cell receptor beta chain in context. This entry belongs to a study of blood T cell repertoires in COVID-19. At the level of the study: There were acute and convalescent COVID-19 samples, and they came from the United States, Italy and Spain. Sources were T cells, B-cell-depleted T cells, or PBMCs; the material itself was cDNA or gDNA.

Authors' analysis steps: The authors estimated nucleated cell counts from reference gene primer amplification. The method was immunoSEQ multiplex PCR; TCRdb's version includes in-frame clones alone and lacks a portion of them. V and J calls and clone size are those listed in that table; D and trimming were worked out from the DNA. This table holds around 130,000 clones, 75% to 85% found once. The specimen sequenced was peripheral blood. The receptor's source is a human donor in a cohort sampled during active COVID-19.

CDR3 DNA: TGTGCCAGCAGTACTCCGGGAGCCTACAATGAGCAGTTCTTC. Amino acid sequence: CASSTPGAYNEQFF. The genes are TRBV6-6 and TRBJ2-1, with D perhaps matching TRBD2 (6 bases). Germline loops: CDR1 MNHNY, CDR2 SVGAGI (reference sequence). CDR3 size: 14 residues. Trimming shortened V by 5 bases and J by 2 bases, and 10 bases separated the two germline ends.